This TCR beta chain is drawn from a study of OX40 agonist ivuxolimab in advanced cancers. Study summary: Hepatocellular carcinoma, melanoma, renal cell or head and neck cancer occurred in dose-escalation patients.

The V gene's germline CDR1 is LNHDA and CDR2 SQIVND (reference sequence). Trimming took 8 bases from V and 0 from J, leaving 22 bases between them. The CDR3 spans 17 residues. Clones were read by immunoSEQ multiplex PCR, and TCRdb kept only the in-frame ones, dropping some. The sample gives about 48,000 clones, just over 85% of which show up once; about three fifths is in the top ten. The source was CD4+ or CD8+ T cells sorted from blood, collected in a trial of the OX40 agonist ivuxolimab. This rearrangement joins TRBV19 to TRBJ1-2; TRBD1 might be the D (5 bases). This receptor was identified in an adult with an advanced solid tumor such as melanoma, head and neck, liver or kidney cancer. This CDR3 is CASGGLDTPLANYGYTF. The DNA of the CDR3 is TGTGCCAGTGGGGGACTGGACACGCCGTTAGCTAACTATGGCTACACCTTC. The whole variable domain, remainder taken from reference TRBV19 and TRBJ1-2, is DGGITQSPKYLFRKEGQNVTLSCEQNLNHDAMYWYRQDPGQGLRLIYYSQIVNDFQKGDIAEGYSVSREKKESFPLTVTSAQKNPTAFYLCASGGLDTPLANYGYTFGSGTRLTVV.